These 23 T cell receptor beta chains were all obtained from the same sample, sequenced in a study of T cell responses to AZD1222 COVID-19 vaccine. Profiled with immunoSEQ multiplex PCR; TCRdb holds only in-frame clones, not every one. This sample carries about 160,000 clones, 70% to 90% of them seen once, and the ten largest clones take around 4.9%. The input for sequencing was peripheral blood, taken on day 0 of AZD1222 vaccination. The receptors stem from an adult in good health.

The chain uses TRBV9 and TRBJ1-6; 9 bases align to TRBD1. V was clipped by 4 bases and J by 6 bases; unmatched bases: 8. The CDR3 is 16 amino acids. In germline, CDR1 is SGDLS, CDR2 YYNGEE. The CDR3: CASSSTLDRGNSPLHF. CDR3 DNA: TGTGCCAGCAGCTCTACGCTGGACAGGGGTAATTCACCCCTCCACTTT.

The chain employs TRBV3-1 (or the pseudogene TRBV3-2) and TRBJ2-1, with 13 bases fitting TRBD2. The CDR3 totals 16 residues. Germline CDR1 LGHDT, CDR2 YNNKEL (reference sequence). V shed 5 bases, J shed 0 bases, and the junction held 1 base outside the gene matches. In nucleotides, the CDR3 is TGTGCCAGCAGCTGGACTAGCGGGAGCTCCTACAATGAGCAGTTCTTC. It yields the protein CASSWTSGSSYNEQFF.

DNA for the CDR3: TGTGCCAGCAGCTTAGATCGGGGAGCAGATACGCAGTATTTT. Its protein is CASSLDRGADTQYF. J is TRBJ2-3 and V is TRBV11-2; D is possibly TRBD2 (5 bases). The CDR3 loop spans 14 amino acids. The V end was cut by 0 bases, the J end by 4 bases, with 8 bases between. CDR1 is SGHAT and CDR2 is FQNNGV in the germline V gene.

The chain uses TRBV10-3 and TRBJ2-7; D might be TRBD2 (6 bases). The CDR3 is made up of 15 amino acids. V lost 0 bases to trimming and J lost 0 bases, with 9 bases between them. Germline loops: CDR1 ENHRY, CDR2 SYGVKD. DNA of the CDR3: TGTGCCATCAGTGAGTCGACGGGACTCTCCTACGAGCAGTACTTC. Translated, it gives CAISESTGLSYEQYF.

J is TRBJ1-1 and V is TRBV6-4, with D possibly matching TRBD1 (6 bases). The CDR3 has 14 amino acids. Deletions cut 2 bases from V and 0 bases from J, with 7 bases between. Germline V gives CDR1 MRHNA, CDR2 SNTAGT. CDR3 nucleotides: TGTGCCAGCAGTGACAGGGGGGTGAACACTGAAGCTTTCTTT. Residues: CASSDRGVNTEAFF.

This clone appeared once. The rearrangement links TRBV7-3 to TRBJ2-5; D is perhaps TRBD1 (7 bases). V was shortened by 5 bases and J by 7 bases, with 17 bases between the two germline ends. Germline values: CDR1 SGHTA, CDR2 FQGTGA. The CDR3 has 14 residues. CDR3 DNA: TGTGCCAGCAGCGGCCAGGGGGGCGAGGGGACCCAGTACTTC. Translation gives CASSGQGGEGTQYF.

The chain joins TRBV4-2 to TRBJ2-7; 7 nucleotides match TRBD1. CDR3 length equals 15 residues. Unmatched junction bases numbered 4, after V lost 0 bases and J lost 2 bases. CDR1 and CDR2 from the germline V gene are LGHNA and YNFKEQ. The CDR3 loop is CASSQDGGQPYEQYF. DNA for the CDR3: TGTGCCAGCAGCCAAGATGGGGGACAGCCCTACGAGCAGTACTTC.

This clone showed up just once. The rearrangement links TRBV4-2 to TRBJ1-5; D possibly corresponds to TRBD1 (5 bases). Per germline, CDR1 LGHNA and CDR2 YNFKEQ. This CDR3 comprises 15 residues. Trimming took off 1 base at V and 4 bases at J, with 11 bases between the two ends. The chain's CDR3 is CASSQVAEGNQPQHF. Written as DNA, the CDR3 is TGTGCCAGCAGCCAAGTAGCTGAGGGGAATCAGCCCCAGCATTTT.

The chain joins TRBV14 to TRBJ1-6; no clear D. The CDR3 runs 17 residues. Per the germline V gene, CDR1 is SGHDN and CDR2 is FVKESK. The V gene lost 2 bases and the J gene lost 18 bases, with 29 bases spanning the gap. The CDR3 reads CASSQPDPLDGPGYNHF. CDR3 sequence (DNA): TGTGCCAGCAGCCAACCGGACCCCTTGGACGGCCCGGGGTATAACCACTTT.

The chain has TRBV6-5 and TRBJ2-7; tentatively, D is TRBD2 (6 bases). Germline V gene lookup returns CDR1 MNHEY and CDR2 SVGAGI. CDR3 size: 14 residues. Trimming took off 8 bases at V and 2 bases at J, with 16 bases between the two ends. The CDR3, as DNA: TGTGCCAGCGGAGGGTTGACCCTGGCCTACGAGCAGTACTTC. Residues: CASGGLTLAYEQYF.

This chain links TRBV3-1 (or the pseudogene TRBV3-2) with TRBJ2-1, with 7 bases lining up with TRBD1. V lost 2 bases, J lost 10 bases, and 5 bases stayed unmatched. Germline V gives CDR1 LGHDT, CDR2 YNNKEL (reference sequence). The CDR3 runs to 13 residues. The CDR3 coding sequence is TGTGCCAGCAGCCAAAAAAGGACAGGAGAGCAGTTCTTC. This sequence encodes CASSQKRTGEQFF.

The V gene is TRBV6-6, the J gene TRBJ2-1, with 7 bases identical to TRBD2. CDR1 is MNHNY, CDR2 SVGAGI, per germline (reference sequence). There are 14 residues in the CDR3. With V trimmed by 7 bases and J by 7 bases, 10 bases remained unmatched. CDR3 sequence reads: CASNPGLSGNEQFF. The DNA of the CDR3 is TGTGCCAGCAACCCGGGACTAAGCGGAAATGAGCAGTTCTTC.

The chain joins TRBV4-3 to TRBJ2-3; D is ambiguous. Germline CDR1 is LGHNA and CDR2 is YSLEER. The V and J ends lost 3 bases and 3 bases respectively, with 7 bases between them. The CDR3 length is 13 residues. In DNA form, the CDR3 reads TGCGCCAGCAGCCACAGCCGGACAGATACGCAGTATTTT. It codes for CASSHSRTDTQYF.

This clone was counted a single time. The CDR3, as DNA: TGTGCCAGCAGAGGGATTTATGGGTTTGACACCGGGGAGCTGTTTTTT. It is translated as CASRGIYGFDTGELFF. The genes are TRBV7-8 and TRBJ2-2; D remains unclear. The length of the CDR3 is 16 residues. The V gene's germline CDR1 is SGHVS and CDR2 FQNEAQ. Trimming cost V 6 bases and J 3 bases, with 17 bases left between them. The full variable domain, in which reference TRBV7-8 and TRBJ2-2 provide the parts outside the CDR3, is GAGVSQSPRYKVAKRGQDVALRCDPISGHVSLFWYQQALGQGPEFLTYFQNEAQLDKSGLPSDRFFAERPEGSVSTLKIQRTQQEDSAVYLCASRGIYGFDTGELFFGEGSRLTVL.

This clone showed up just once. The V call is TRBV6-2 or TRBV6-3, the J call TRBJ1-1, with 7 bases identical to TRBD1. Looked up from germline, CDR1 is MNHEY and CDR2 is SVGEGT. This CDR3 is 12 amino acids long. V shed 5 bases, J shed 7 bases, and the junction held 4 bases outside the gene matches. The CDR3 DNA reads TGTGCCAGCAGTATAGGGGGCGGTGAAGCTTTCTTT. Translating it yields CASSIGGGEAFF.

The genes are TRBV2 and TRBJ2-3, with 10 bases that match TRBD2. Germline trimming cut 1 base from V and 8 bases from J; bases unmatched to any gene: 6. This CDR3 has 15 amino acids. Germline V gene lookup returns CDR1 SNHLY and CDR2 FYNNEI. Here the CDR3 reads CASSEEGPSGSTQYF. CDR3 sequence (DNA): TGTGCCAGCAGTGAAGAGGGCCCTAGCGGGAGTACGCAGTATTTT.

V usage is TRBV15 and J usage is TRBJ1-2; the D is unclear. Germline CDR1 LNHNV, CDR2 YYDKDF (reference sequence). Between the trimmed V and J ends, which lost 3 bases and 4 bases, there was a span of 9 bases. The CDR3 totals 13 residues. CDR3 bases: TGTGCCACCAGCAGCCAGACGGCCTATGGCTACACCTTC. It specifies CATSSQTAYGYTF.

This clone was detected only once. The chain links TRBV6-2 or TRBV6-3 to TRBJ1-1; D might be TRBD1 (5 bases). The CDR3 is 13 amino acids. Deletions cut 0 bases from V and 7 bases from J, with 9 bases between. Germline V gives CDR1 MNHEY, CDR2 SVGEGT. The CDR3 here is CASSYSRTREAFF. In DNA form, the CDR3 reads TGTGCCAGCAGTTACTCGAGGACACGTGAAGCTTTCTTT.

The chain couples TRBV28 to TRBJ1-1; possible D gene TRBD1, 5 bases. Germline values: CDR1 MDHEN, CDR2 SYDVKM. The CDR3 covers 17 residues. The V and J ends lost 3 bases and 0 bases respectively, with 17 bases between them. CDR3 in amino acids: CASSLMETANLNTEAFF. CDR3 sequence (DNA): TGTGCCAGCAGTTTGATGGAGACAGCGAATTTGAACACTGAAGCTTTCTTT.

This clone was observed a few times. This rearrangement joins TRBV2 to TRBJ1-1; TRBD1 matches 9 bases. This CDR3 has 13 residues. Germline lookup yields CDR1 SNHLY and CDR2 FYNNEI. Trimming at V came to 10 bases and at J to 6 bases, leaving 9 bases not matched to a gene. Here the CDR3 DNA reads TGTGCCACCAATCCGGGACAGGGTTCTGAAGCTTTCTTT. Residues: CATNPGQGSEAFF.

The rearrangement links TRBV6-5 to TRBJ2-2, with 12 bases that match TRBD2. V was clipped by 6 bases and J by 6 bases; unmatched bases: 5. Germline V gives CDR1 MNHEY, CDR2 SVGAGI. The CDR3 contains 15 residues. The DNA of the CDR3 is TGTGCCAGCAGACTAGCGGGAGGAACTGCCGGGGAGCTGTTTTTT. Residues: CASRLAGGTAGELFF.

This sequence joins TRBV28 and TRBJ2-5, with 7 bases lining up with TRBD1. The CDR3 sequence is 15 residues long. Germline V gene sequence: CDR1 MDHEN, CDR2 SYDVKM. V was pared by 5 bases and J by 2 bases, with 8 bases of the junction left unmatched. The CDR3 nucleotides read TGTGCCAGCAGTGCCTGGGGACAGATTCAAGAGACCCAGTACTTC. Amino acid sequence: CASSAWGQIQETQYF. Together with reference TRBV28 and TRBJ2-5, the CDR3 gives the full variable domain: DVKVTQSSRYLVKRTGEKVFLECVQDMDHENMFWYRQDPGLGLRLIYFSYDVKMKEKGDIPEGYSVSREKKERFSLILESASTNQTSMYLCASSAWGQIQETQYFGPGTRLLVL.

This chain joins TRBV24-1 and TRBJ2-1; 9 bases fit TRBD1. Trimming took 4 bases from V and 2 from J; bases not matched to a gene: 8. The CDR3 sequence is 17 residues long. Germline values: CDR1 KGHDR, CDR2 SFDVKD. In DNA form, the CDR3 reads TGTGCCACCAGTGACCCGGGACAGGGTATCACCTACAATGAGCAGTTCTTC. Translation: CATSDPGQGITYNEQFF.